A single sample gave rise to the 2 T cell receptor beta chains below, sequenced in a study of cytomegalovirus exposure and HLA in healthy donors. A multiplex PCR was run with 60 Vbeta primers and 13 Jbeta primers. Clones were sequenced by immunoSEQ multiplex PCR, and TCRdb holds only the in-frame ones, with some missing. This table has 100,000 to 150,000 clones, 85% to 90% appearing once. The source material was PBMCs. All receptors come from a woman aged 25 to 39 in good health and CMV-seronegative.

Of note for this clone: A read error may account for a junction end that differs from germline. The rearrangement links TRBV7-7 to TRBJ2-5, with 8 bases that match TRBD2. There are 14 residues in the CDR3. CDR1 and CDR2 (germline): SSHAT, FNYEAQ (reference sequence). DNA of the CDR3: TGTGCTAGCAGCCCAGCGGGAGTTGGAGAGACCCAGTACTTC. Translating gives CASSPAGVGETQYF. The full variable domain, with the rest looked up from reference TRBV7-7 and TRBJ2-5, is GAGVSQSPRYKVTKRGQDVTLRCDPISSHATLYWYQQALGQGPEFLTYFNYEAQPDKSGLPSDRFSAERPEGSISTLTIQRTEQRDSAMYRCASSPAGVGETQYFGPGTRLLVL.

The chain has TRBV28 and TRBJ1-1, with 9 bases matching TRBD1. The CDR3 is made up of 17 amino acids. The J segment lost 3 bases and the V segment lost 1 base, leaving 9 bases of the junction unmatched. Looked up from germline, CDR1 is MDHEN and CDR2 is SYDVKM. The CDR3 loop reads CASSLLAGTGTDTEAFF. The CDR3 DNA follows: TGTGCCAGCAGTTTATTAGCCGGGACAGGGACCGACACTGAAGCTTTCTTT.